This T cell receptor beta chain is from a study of CD8+CD57+ T cells in acquired aplastic anemia (dated by TCRdb to 2016 to 2019). Describing the broader study: On average, sorted CD4+ and CD8+ cells yielded around 3.4 ug of extracted DNA, with a range of about 0.17 to 27.4 ug. CD8+CD57+ expansion was defined as frequency above the mean frequency observed in healthy subjects.

The investigation overall reported the following: Twenty-nine CD8+ CDR3 sequences were shared between patients and controls but appeared highly expressed in patients and within their immunodominant clones. Patients and healthy controls showed no significant difference in CD8+ Simpson's diversity (P=0.060).

Patients chosen for sequencing had shown expansion of CD8+CD57+ cells by flow cytometry. All patients had severe acquired aplastic anemia diagnosed by International Study of Aplastic Anemia and Agranulocytosis and Camitta criteria. No patient had received any therapy when blood was sampled. The study deep-sequenced TCR repertoires of sorted CD4+ and CD8+ blood T cells from severe aplastic anemia patients and healthy subjects. In the USA, patient enrollment took place under clinicaltrials.gov protocols 00001620, 01623167, 00001397, 00071045, 00081523 and 00961064. Ficoll-Paque density gradient centrifugation was used to isolate peripheral blood mononuclear cells. Before DNA extraction, CD4+ and CD8+ T cells were sorted with FACS or magnetic beads. About this clonotype itself: Its antigen remains undetermined. No base-level quality is on record; no much larger clone is a single base apart.

Genomic DNA was used as template for profiling of TCR beta VDJ combinations and CDR3 sequences. An Illumina HiSeq 2000 was used for TCR repertoire sequencing. As for the original processing: TRBV/TRBJ rearrangement plots, CDR3 size and DJ length profiles, and Simpson's diversity index were used to assess repertoires. The most abundant DNA sequence in the deep sequencing data was defined as the immunodominant clone. CDR3 amino acid sequences were checked for sharing across subjects and were also compared against the VDJdb database and published repertoires. TCRdb itself trimmed the public reads at Q25 with fastp, ran MiXCR and retained productive beta chains. Identical CDR3 proteins give one entry, which carries the most common genes and DNA. For this entry, the V and J calls and clone size follow TCRdb and not the study's own pipeline. Across this sample there are under 350,000 distinct CDR3 sequences, with roughly 53% seen only once. Jointly, the top ten make up around 1.3% of the sample.

This TCR was sampled from a human donor with aplastic anemia. The material sequenced was sorted CD4+, CD8+, or CD8+CD57+ T cells (not recorded which) from PBMCs.

The CDR3 has the sequence CASRPAGRSVYEQYF. DNA sequence: TGTGCCAGCAGGCCTGCCGGACGGTCCGTCTACGAGCAGTACTTC. The rearrangement joined TRBV12-3 or TRBV12-4 to TRBJ2-7, with the identity of the D gene unclear. V is shortened by 6 bases, J by 3 bases, and the region joining them spans 18 bases. The CDR3 covers 15 residues, taking in both the cysteine and the phenylalanine. The sequence is cut down to CDR3 DNA, 45 bases in frame from base 1.